These 11 T cell receptor beta chains were all obtained from the same sample, sequenced in a study of T cell changes during pregnancy in multiple sclerosis. Clones were sequenced by immunoSEQ multiplex PCR, and TCRdb holds only the in-frame ones, with some missing. The sample shows about 52,000 clones, about 92% of them seen only once. The sequenced sample was CD4+ T cells from peripheral blood mononuclear cells, obtained in the third trimester of pregnancy. The source of these receptors is a female donor with multiple sclerosis, enrolled in a pregnancy study.

The V gene is TRBV4-2, the J gene TRBJ2-7; D uncertain. Germline CDR1 is LGHNA and CDR2 is YNFKEQ. Deletions cut 0 bases from V and 0 bases from J, with 9 bases between. The CDR3 contains 15 residues. CDR3 residues: CASSQEGTISYEQYF. The CDR3 nucleotides read TGTGCCAGCAGCCAAGAGGGCACAATCTCCTACGAGCAGTACTTC.

This chain links TRBV2 with TRBJ1-5; 7 bases match TRBD1. The CDR3 has 15 residues. V lost 6 bases and J lost 1; bases outside the gene matches: 6. CDR1 and CDR2 from the germline V gene are SNHLY and FYNNEI. CDR3 in amino acids: CASREGTASNQPQHF. Here the CDR3 DNA reads TGTGCCAGCAGAGAGGGGACAGCGAGCAATCAGCCCCAGCATTTT.

The chain joins TRBV4-3 to TRBJ1-2, with 9 bases identical to TRBD1. This CDR3 contains 14 residues. The germline gives CDR1 LGHNA, CDR2 YSLEER. J lost 9 bases, V lost 3 bases, and 8 bases had no gene match. As DNA, the CDR3 is TGCGCCAGCAGCCAGATAGGGACAGGGAGTCGCTACACCTTC. This encodes CASSQIGTGSRYTF.

The chain recombines TRBV5-1 with TRBJ2-5, with 7 positions matching TRBD1. The CDR3 loop spans 15 amino acids. Trimming removed 0 bases from V and 3 bases from J; junction bases left unmatched: 5. Looked up from germline, CDR1 is SGHRS and CDR2 is YFSETQ. CDR3 region: CASSLGQGMKETQYF. CDR3 coding DNA: TGCGCCAGCAGCTTGGGACAGGGTATGAAAGAGACCCAGTACTTC.

The rearrangement uses TRBV19 and TRBJ2-4, with TRBD1 as a possible D gene (5 bases). Deletions cut 4 bases from V and 0 bases from J, with 7 bases between. The CDR3 covers 14 residues. CDR1 is LNHDA and CDR2 is SQIVND in the germline V gene (reference sequence). The DNA for the CDR3 is TGTGCCAGTAGTACAGGGTTAGCCAAAAACATTCAGTACTTC. Amino acids: CASSTGLAKNIQYF.

The rearrangement links TRBV6-6 to TRBJ1-6; the D is unclear. Germline CDR1 is MNHNY and CDR2 is SVGAGI (reference sequence). This CDR3 has 13 residues. Trimming left V 6 bases short and J 9 bases short, with 12 bases between. The CDR3 region is CASRPPWASPLHF. CDR3 in DNA: TGTGCCAGCAGACCACCCTGGGCTTCACCCCTCCACTTT.

CDR3 bases: TGTGCCAGCAGCTATACTAGCGGGCAAGAGACCCAGTACTTC. Translated, it gives CASSYTSGQETQYF. This chain connects TRBV7-2 to TRBJ2-5; 9 bases map to TRBD2. The CDR3 has 14 residues. After removal of 4 bases from V and 2 bases from J, the junction contained 2 bases not matched to a gene. Germline V gives CDR1 SGHTA, CDR2 FQGNSA.

The chain links TRBV7-2 to TRBJ1-5; D not resolved. The CDR3 covers 13 residues. In germline, CDR1 is SGHTA, CDR2 FQGNSA. V lost 5 bases and J 4 bases, leaving 9 bases between the germline ends. The CDR3 nucleotides are TGTGCCAGCAGCATGTCCAGTAATCAGCCCCAGCATTTT. Translating gives CASSMSSNQPQHF.

This clone was counted between two and nine times. The rearrangement joins TRBV19 to TRBJ1-5, with 9 bases identical to TRBD1. Trimming cost V 7 bases and J 4 bases; bases outside gene matches: 8. The CDR3 length is 15 residues. CDR1 and CDR2 (germline): LNHDA, SQIVND (reference sequence). The CDR3 sequence is CASKLQGAGNQPQHF. CDR3 bases: TGTGCCAGTAAGTTACAGGGGGCAGGGAATCAGCCCCAGCATTTT.

This clone was observed a handful of times. The rearrangement joins TRBV2 to TRBJ1-1; tentatively, D is TRBD1 (6 bases). The V end was cut by 4 bases, the J end by 2 bases, with 11 bases between. The germline V gene has CDR1 SNHLY and CDR2 FYNNEI. The CDR3 loop spans 14 amino acids. The CDR3 region has the DNA TGTGCCAGCAGTGCCTCCAGGGGCAACACTGAAGCTTTCTTT. As protein: CASSASRGNTEAFF.

V and J are TRBV27 and TRBJ1-6; TRBD1 matches 9 bases. This CDR3 has 16 amino acids. Germline V lookup: CDR1 MNHEY, CDR2 SMNVEV (reference sequence). The J segment lost 9 bases and the V segment lost 6 bases, leaving 12 bases of the junction unmatched. The DNA of the CDR3 is TGTGCCAGCAGCGCCGGGACAGGGTTGCTCGGTTCACCCCTCCACTTT. This codes for CASSAGTGLLGSPLHF.